These 15 T cell receptor beta chains were sequenced from one sample in a study of technical replicates of blood from a few donors (TCRdb year 2017). The library was made by the immunoSEQ multiplex PCR assay. TCRdb holds this immuneACCESS table with in-frame rearrangements only. Some clones are missing; in checked studies, unresolved V genes explain under half, and the rest has no known cause. The sample yields 30,000 to 40,000 clones; roughly nine tenths were counted once. The top ten constitute approximately 4% of the sample. Sample: PBMCs. Receptor source: a human donor in good health. Some clones in this sample may be carry-over from other donors' samples.

This rearrangement joins TRBV6-5 to TRBJ1-2; D may be TRBD1 (6 bases). The CDR3 is 14 residues long. V gave up 6 bases and J gave up 5 bases, with 16 bases separating them. Germline V gene sequence: CDR1 MNHEY, CDR2 SVGAGI. The CDR3 loop reads CASSQQGPRYGYTF. The CDR3, as DNA: TGTGCCAGCAGCCAACAGGGTCCGAGATATGGCTACACCTTC.

The chain employs TRBV4-2 and TRBJ2-2; the match to TRBD1 covers 9 bases. Germline trimming cut 4 bases from V and 0 bases from J; bases unmatched to any gene: 6. Germline V gene sequence: CDR1 LGHNA, CDR2 YNFKEQ. The CDR3 runs to 17 residues. The CDR3 nucleotides are TGTGCCAGCAGCCGTTCCGGGACAGGGTCGAACACCGGGGAGCTGTTTTTT. As protein: CASSRSGTGSNTGELFF.

J is TRBJ2-7 and V is TRBV19; D perhaps matches TRBD2 (5 bases). Germline V gives CDR1 LNHDA, CDR2 SQIVND (reference sequence). The CDR3 sequence is 14 residues long. Deletions cut 2 bases from V and 2 bases from J, with 10 bases between. The CDR3 nucleotides read TGTGCCAGTAGTATAAACGCGGGTGCCTACGAGCAGTACTTC. As protein: CASSINAGAYEQYF.

The chain uses TRBV27 and TRBJ2-5; 9 bases fit TRBD2. The CDR3 has 16 residues. Germline CDR1 reads MNHEY; CDR2 reads SMNVEV (reference sequence). V lost 4 bases to trimming and J lost 5 bases; unmatched junction nucleotides: 11. The CDR3 spells CASSSDIAGVTETQYF. CDR3 nucleotides: TGTGCCAGCAGTTCCGACATAGCGGGGGTTACGGAGACCCAGTACTTC.

The chain is built from TRBV30 and TRBJ1-6; no firm D call. The length of the CDR3 is 12 residues. With 3 bases removed from V and 7 bases from J, the gap between germline ends came to 7 bases. The germline CDR1 and CDR2 sequences are GTSNPN and SVGIG (reference sequence). The CDR3 nucleotides read TGTGCCTGGAGATTTGAGAATTCACCCCTCCACTTT. Translated: CAWRFENSPLHF.

The V and J genes are TRBV7-9 and TRBJ2-7, with D possibly TRBD1 on 6 matching bases. This CDR3 comprises 15 residues. The V end was cut by 5 bases, the J end by 0 bases, with 14 bases between. CDR1 and CDR2 from the germline V gene are SEHNR and FQNEAQ (reference sequence). CDR3 coding DNA: TGTGCCAGCAGCACGGACAGATTTCTCTCCTACGAGCAGTACTTC. Its protein product is CASSTDRFLSYEQYF.

The CDR3 DNA reads TGTGCCAGCAGCCTCGGACAGAACTCCTATAATTCACCCCTCCACTTT. It encodes CASSLGQNSYNSPLHF. The V call is TRBV27, the J call TRBJ1-6, with D perhaps TRBD1 (6 bases). This CDR3 spans 16 amino acids. CDR1 and CDR2 from the germline V gene are MNHEY and SMNVEV (reference sequence). Deletions cut 6 bases from V and 0 bases from J, with 12 bases between.

The gene calls are TRBV7-9 and TRBJ2-3; TRBD2 matches 8 bases. The CDR3 runs to 16 residues. Germline trimming cut 7 bases from V and 1 base from J; bases unmatched to any gene: 10. Germline V lookup: CDR1 SEHNR, CDR2 FQNEAQ (reference sequence). As DNA, the CDR3 is TGTGCCAGCACCCCAGGCGGGGGGCTCGGCACAGATACGCAGTATTTT. Protein product: CASTPGGGLGTDTQYF. The full variable domain, in which reference TRBV7-9 and TRBJ2-3 provide the parts outside the CDR3, is DTGVSQNPRHKITKRGQNVTFRCDPISEHNRLYWYRQTLGQGPEFLTYFQNEAQLEKSRLLSDRFSAERPKGSFSTLEIQRTEQGDSAMYLCASTPGGGLGTDTQYFGPGTRLTVL.

J is TRBJ2-7 and V is TRBV13; D not resolved. CDR1 and CDR2 from the germline V gene are PRHDT and FYEKMQ (reference sequence). The CDR3 contains 13 residues. V gave up 5 bases and J gave up 3 bases, with 11 bases separating them. The CDR3 DNA is TGTGCCAGCAGCCACTCGAACCTCTACGAGCAGTACTTC. Its protein product is CASSHSNLYEQYF.

This clone has a single count. The V call is TRBV19, the J call TRBJ1-5; D ambiguous. The CDR3 covers 15 residues. The germline V gene has CDR1 LNHDA and CDR2 SQIVND (reference sequence). Trimming took off 3 bases at V and 2 bases at J, with 11 bases between the two ends. The CDR3 here is CASSMRGSGNQPQHF. In DNA form, the CDR3 reads TGTGCCAGTAGTATGCGGGGTAGCGGCAATCAGCCCCAGCATTTT. Variable domain in full (rest from reference TRBV19 and TRBJ1-5): DGGITQSPKYLFRKEGQNVTLSCEQNLNHDAMYWYRQDPGQGLRLIYYSQIVNDFQKGDIAEGYSVSREKKESFPLTVTSAQKNPTAFYLCASSMRGSGNQPQHFGDGTRLSIL.

V is TRBV14 and J is TRBJ1-2, with TRBD1 matching over 7 bases. In germline, CDR1 is SGHDN, CDR2 FVKESK. V lost 0 bases, J lost 6 bases, and 7 bases stayed unmatched. CDR3 length: 15 residues. The CDR3 coding sequence is TGTGCCAGCAGCCAAGACAGGGGGGTACGCGATGGCTACACCTTC. Protein product: CASSQDRGVRDGYTF.

The rearrangement links TRBV6-1 to TRBJ1-6; D ambiguous. Germline assignment: CDR1 MNHNS and CDR2 SASEGT. This CDR3 comprises 12 residues. V was clipped by 4 bases and J by 13 bases, with 11 bases between them. The CDR3: CASSGNPNPLHF. The CDR3 DNA follows: TGTGCCAGCAGTGGTAATCCTAATCCCCTCCACTTT.

The V and J genes are TRBV15 and TRBJ2-7; 11 bases fit TRBD1. This CDR3 is built from 15 residues. J lost 5 bases, V lost 5 bases, and 8 bases had no gene match. The germline gives CDR1 LNHNV, CDR2 YYDKDF (reference sequence). The CDR3: CATSRGGTGGNEQYF. CDR3 sequence (DNA): TGTGCCACCAGCCGAGGGGGGACAGGGGGTAACGAGCAGTACTTC.

By share of the sample, this clone is medium-sized (0.01 to 0.1%). This chain connects TRBV10-3 to TRBJ2-7; TRBD1 might be the D (6 bases). This CDR3 contains 15 residues. CDR1 and CDR2 from the germline V gene are ENHRY and SYGVKD. V lost 10 bases and J 2 bases, leaving 21 bases between the germline ends. The CDR3 loop reads CATGVPGVKAYEQYF. The CDR3 DNA follows: TGTGCCACCGGGGTCCCAGGGGTTAAAGCCTACGAGCAGTACTTC.

This clone showed up just once. This rearrangement joins TRBV7-6 to TRBJ2-1; 9 bases are shared with TRBD1. The CDR3 loop spans 14 amino acids. Germline V gene data show CDR1 as SGHVS and CDR2 as FNYEAQ. The junction had 3 bases not matched to a gene; V was cut back by 4 bases and J by 5 bases. The CDR3 sequence: CASSYRDRDNEQFF. The CDR3 DNA follows: TGTGCCAGCAGCTACCGGGACAGGGACAATGAGCAGTTCTTC.